This T cell receptor (beta chain) was sequenced in a study of cytomegalovirus exposure and HLA in healthy donors. Whole-study results and caveats: TCR beta chains associated with HLA were, in a later analysis, more clonally expanded than equally common others. In a later analysis, TCR beta V- and J-gene trimming showed a link to a missense DCLRE1C variant.

The PCR employed 60 Vbeta primers together with 13 Jbeta primers. Measured with immunoSEQ multiplex PCR; TCRdb has only the in-frame clones, and not every one. The repertoire consists of tens of thousands of clones, with 70% to 80% occurring once and the leading ten covering around 10%. As concerns this clone: Its cognate antigen is unknown.

The CDR3 contains 14 residues. Trimming cost V 0 bases and J 1 base, with 6 bases left between them. The germline gives CDR1 SGHTA, CDR2 FQGNSA. The rearrangement uses TRBV7-2 and TRBJ2-5; D is possibly TRBD2 (6 bases). This receptor was identified in a woman in her forties or fifties in good health and CMV-seropositive. Sequences were obtained from PBMCs. CDR3 bases: TGTGCCAGCAGCTTAGCGGGGGGCCAAGAGACCCAGTACTTC. This translates into CASSLAGGQETQYF.